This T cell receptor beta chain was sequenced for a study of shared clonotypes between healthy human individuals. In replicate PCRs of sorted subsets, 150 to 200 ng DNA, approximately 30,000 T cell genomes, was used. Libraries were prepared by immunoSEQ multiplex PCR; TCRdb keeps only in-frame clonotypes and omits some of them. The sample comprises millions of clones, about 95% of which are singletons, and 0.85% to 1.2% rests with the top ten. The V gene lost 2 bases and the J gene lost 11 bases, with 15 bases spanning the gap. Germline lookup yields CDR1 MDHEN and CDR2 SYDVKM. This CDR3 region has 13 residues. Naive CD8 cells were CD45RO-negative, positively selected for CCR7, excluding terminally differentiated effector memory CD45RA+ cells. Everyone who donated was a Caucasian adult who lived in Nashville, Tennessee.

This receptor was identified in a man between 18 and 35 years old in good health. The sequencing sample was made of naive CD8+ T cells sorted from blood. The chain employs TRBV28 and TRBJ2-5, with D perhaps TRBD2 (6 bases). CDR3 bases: TGTGCCAGCAGTTTAATCGGGAGCAGCGGGCAGTACTTC. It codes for CASSLIGSSGQYF.